The sequence of this TCR beta chain was determined in a study of T-cell reconstitution after alpha-beta-depleted transplantation in children listed by TCRdb under 2016. The study in broad terms: T-cell immune reconstitution after TCRalphabeta/CD19-depleted allogeneic hematopoietic cell transplantation in children was quantitatively tracked in the study by means of TCR repertoire profiling. Overall study outcomes, separate from this receptor: In some patients, the high TCRbeta diversity seen at day 60 was put down to recipient T cells and intrathymic progenitors that had survived conditioning. Apparently early alphabetaT-cell count recovery about two months after transplant reportedly relied on only several hundred rapidly expanded clones derived from non-depleted graft cells. Hyperexpanded clone frequencies declined over subsequent months; after one year, T-cell counts and TCRbeta diversity were mostly attributed to newly produced T cells.

The sample's treatment or condition label is to be understood as: allogeneic hematopoietic cell transplantation with graft depleted of TCRalphabeta T cells and CD19 B cells. Transplant recipients were children who received TCRalphabeta/CD19-depleted allogeneic hematopoietic cell grafts. This clonotype was detected a few times. Its antigen specificity is not known. No qualities accompany the bases; no much larger clone lies one base away. The method was PCR. This sample was sequenced with an Illumina HiSeq 2500. TCR library preparation used molecular barcoding, with unique molecular identifiers applied to normalize quantification of the TCRbeta repertoire. Through fastp at Q25 and MiXCR, TCRdb rebuilt clones from the public reads, retaining in-frame beta chains. Entries are consolidated by CDR3 protein sequence, retaining the most common genes and DNA. The sample includes fewer than 350,000 distinct CDR3 sequences, with almost 8% observed a single time. The top ten hold over 7.5% of the sample.

CDR1 and CDR2 are read off the germline V gene as SGHRS and YFSETQ. The V end gives up 1 base and the J end 0 bases, leaving 1 base in the junction not matched to a gene. There are 15 amino acids in the CDR3, from cysteine to phenylalanine inclusive. This entry keeps only the CDR3 DNA: 45 bases, framed from base 1. The sequence derives from a female patient between 2 and 15 years old who had a stem cell transplant for Fanconi anemia, so the T cells may come from the graft donor. The rearranged chain carries TRBV5-1 and TRBJ1-1; 9 bases in the junction line up with TRBD1. The source was peripheral blood, collected 360 days after TCRalphabeta/CD19-depleted stem cell transplant. For the CDR3, the sequence is CASSLRDRVNTEAFF. The sequenced DNA is TGCGCCAGCAGCTTGAGGGACAGGGTGAACACTGAAGCTTTCTTT.